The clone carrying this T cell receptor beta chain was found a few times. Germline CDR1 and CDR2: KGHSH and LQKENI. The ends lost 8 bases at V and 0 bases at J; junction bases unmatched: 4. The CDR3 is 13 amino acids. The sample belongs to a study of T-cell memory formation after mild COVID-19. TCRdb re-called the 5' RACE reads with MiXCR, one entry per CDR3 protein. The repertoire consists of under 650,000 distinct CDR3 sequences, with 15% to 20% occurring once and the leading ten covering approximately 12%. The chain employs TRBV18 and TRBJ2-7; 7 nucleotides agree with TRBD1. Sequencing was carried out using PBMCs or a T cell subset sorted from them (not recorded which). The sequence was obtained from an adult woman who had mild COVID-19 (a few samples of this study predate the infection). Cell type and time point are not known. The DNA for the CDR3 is TGTGCCAGCCGACAGGGCCTCTCCTACGAGCAGTACTTC. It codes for CASRQGLSYEQYF.